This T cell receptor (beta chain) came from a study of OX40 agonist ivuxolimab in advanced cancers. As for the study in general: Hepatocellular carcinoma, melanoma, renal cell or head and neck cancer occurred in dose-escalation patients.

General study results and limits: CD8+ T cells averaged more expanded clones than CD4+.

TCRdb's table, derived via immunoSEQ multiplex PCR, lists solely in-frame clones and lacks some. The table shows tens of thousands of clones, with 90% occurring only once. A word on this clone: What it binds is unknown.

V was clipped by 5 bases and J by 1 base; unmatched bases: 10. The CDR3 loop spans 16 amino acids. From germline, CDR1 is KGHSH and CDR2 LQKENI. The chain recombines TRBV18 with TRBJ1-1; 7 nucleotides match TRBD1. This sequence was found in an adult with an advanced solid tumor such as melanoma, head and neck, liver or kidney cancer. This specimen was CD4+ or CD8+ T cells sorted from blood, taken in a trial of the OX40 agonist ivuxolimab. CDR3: CASSSSTGTPNTEAFF. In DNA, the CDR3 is TGTGCCAGCTCATCATCGACAGGGACCCCGAACACTGAAGCTTTCTTT.